The source of this T cell receptor beta chain is a study of shared clonotypes between healthy human individuals. Each sample came from a Caucasian adult donor living in Nashville, Tennessee. The study separated CD4+ cells into CD45RA+ naive and CD45RA-negative memory subsets. The germline V gene has CDR1 SEHNR and CDR2 FQNEAQ (reference sequence). Trimming pared 6 bases from V and 1 base from J, leaving 18 bases between. The CDR3 consists of 16 residues. The repertoire was sequenced with immunoSEQ multiplex PCR; TCRdb's copy has only in-frame clones and lacks some. The sample lists about 1.1 million clones, roughly 74% occurring once.

Sequenced material: memory CD4+ T cells from PBMCs. Subset in this sample: CD45RA-negative fraction. The source of this sequence is a man aged 18 to 30 in good health. Some clones in this sample may be carry-over from other donors' samples. This chain connects TRBV7-9 to TRBJ2-5; a possible D gene is TRBD1 (6 bases). CDR3 nucleotide sequence: TGTGCCAGCAGATGGCTTCATGGCAGGGGCCAAGAGACCCAGTACTTC. Protein sequence: CASRWLHGRGQETQYF.